Below, 11 T cell receptor beta chains from the same sample are listed, as sequenced in a study of blood T cells in healthy people across ages. For the second PCR, which ran for about 7 to 11 cycles, a sample-barcoded 5' primer and a J-beta primer mix were used. MiXCR, applied by TCRdb to the 5' RACE reads, yields one record per CDR3 protein. Among about 620,000 distinct CDR3 sequences, roughly half were seen once, and the ten largest hold roughly 14%. The sample consisted of blood. These receptors all come from a woman over 75 in good health.

This clonotype was counted many times. This may be a read error, as it is one base from a much larger clone. V and J are TRBV12-3 or TRBV12-4 and TRBJ2-7; D is possibly TRBD1 or TRBD2 (5 bases each). Between the trimmed V and J ends, which lost 3 bases and 6 bases, there was a span of 6 bases. The CDR3 loop spans 11 amino acids. The CDR3 loop is CASSFGGEQYF. CDR3 nucleotide sequence: TGTGCCAGCAGTTTTGGGGGCGAGCAGTACTTC.

This clonotype occurred a few times. This chain links TRBV18 with TRBJ2-1; D is perhaps TRBD1 (6 bases). The CDR3 covers 13 residues. V dropped 5 bases and J dropped 6 bases, with 11 bases sitting between them. Germline lookup yields CDR1 KGHSH and CDR2 LQKENI. CDR3 nucleotide sequence: TGTGCCAGCTCAGACGGACAGACCAATGAGCAGTTCTTC. This encodes CASSDGQTNEQFF.

The chain carries TRBV27 and TRBJ2-7; 9 bases are shared with TRBD1. Trimming cost V 4 bases and J 2 bases; bases outside gene matches: 0. Per germline, CDR1 MNHEY and CDR2 SMNVEV (reference sequence). The CDR3 contains 13 residues. This CDR3 reads CASSWDRAYEQYF. Here the CDR3 DNA reads TGTGCCAGCAGTTGGGACAGGGCCTACGAGCAGTACTTC.

In DNA form, the CDR3 reads TGTGCCAGTAAGATCAGGGGCAGAGGTGAAAAACTGTTTTTT. The encoded protein is CASKIRGRGEKLFF. V is TRBV12-3 or TRBV12-4 and J is TRBJ1-4, with TRBD1 as a possible D gene (6 bases). V shed 9 bases and J shed 7 bases, with 18 bases lying between them. This CDR3 has 14 amino acids.

The chain links TRBV3-1 to TRBJ1-1; the D gene is possibly TRBD1 (5 bases). Per the germline V gene, CDR1 is LGHDT and CDR2 is YNNKEL (reference sequence). The V end was cut by 0 bases, the J end by 5 bases, with 7 bases between. The CDR3 consists of 13 residues. The CDR3 here is CASSQDQGTEAFF. DNA of the CDR3: TGTGCCAGCAGCCAAGATCAGGGAACTGAAGCTTTCTTT.

The chain has TRBV9 and TRBJ1-5; D call uncertain. Trimming took 4 bases from V and 3 from J, leaving 14 bases between them. This CDR3 has 15 residues. The germline gives CDR1 SGDLS, CDR2 YYNGEE. The CDR3 sequence: CASSQGPVPNQPQHF. CDR3 DNA: TGTGCCAGCAGCCAAGGGCCAGTCCCCAATCAGCCCCAGCATTTT.

V usage is TRBV9 and J usage is TRBJ2-7; 8 bases map to TRBD2. The DNA end is more similar to TRBJ2-5, so the J call may be wrong. The CDR3 totals 16 residues. Germline V lookup: CDR1 SGDLS, CDR2 YYNGEE. CDR3 protein: CASSAREGGIEETQYF. The CDR3 DNA reads TGTGCCAGCAGCGCCCGGGAGGGGGGCATTGAGGAGACCCAGTACTTC.

The genes are TRBV24-1 and TRBJ2-1; 10 nucleotides line up with TRBD2. Germline lookup yields CDR1 KGHDR and CDR2 SFDVKD. The CDR3 is made up of 19 amino acids. The ends lost 4 bases at V and 3 bases at J; junction bases unmatched: 14. The chain's CDR3 is CATSDPSGRGTSLYNEQFF. CDR3 nucleotides: TGTGCCACCAGTGACCCAAGCGGGAGGGGAACCTCTCTCTACAATGAGCAGTTCTTC.

Only one count was recorded for this clonotype. The chain couples TRBV7-9 to TRBJ2-3; no clear D. V was clipped by 5 bases and J by 6 bases, with 15 bases between them. This CDR3 contains 14 residues. Germline CDR1 SEHNR, CDR2 FQNEAQ (reference sequence). The CDR3 loop reads CASSPAVIGDTQYF. In DNA form, the CDR3 reads TGTGCCAGCAGCCCAGCCGTCATTGGCGATACGCAGTATTTT.

The CDR3 region is CASEAGSKAWGTQYF. DNA for the CDR3: TGTGCCAGCGAAGCGGGCAGCAAGGCTTGGGGGACCCAGTACTTC. The gene calls are TRBV28 and TRBJ2-5; possible D gene TRBD2, 6 bases. The ends were cut back, 8 bases at V and 7 bases at J, with 23 bases in the middle. This CDR3 region has 15 residues. The germline CDR1 and CDR2 sequences are MDHEN and SYDVKM. The whole variable domain, remainder taken from reference TRBV28 and TRBJ2-5, is DVKVTQSSRYLVKRTGEKVFLECVQDMDHENMFWYRQDPGLGLRLIYFSYDVKMKEKGDIPEGYSVSREKKERFSLILESASTNQTSMYLCASEAGSKAWGTQYFGPGTRLLVL.

This chain joins TRBV9 and TRBJ1-4; 7 bases align to TRBD1. V shed 2 bases and J 4 bases; nucleotides not matched to a gene: 5. This CDR3 has 15 residues. Germline assignment: CDR1 SGDLS and CDR2 YYNGEE. The CDR3 spells CASSVMRGLNEKLFF. The CDR3 nucleotides read TGTGCCAGCAGCGTTATGAGGGGGCTTAATGAAAAACTGTTTTTT.